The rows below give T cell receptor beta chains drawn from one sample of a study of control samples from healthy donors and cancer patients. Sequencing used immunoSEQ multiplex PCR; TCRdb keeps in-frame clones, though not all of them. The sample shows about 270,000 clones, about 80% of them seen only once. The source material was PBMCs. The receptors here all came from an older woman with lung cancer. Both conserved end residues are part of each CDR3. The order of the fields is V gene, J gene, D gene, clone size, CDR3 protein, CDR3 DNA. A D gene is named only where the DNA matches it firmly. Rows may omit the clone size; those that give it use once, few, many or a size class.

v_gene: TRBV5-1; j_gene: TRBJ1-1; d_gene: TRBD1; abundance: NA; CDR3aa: CASSLAPDRGPEAFF; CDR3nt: TGCGCCAGCAGCTTGGCCCCAGACAGGGGACCTGAAGCTTTCTTT
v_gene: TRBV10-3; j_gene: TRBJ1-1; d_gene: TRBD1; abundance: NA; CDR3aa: CATKGTGGNTEAFF; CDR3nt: TGTGCCACCAAGGGGACAGGGGGGAACACTGAAGCTTTCTTT
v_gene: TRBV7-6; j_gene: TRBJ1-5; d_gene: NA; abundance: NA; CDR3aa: CASSLGENQPQHF; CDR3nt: TGTGCCAGCAGCCTAGGGGAGAATCAGCCCCAGCATTTT
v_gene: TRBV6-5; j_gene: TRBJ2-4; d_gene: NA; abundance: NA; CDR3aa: CASSYHRESAKNIQYF; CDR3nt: TGTGCCAGCAGTTACCACAGGGAGTCCGCCAAAAACATTCAGTACTTC
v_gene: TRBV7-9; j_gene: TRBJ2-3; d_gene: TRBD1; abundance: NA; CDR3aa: CASSSRVGDSSTDTQYF; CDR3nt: TGTGCCAGCAGCTCCCGGGTGGGGGACAGCAGCACAGATACGCAGTATTTT
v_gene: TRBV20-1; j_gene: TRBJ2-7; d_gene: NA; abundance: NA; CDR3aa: CSARLSYEQYF; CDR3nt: TGCAGTGCTAGGCTATCTTACGAGCAGTACTTC
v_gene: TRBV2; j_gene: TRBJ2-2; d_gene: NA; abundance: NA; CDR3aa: CASNIDGNTGELFF; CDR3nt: TGTGCCAGCAACATAGACGGGAACACCGGGGAGCTGTTTTTT
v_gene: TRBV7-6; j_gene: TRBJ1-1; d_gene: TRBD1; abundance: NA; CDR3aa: CASSPRTGEGLEAFF; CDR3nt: TGTGCCAGCAGTCCTAGGACAGGGGAGGGGCTTGAAGCTTTCTTT
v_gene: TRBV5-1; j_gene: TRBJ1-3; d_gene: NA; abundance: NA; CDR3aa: CASRPQGSGNTIYF; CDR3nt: TGCGCCAGCAGACCGCAGGGCTCTGGAAACACCATATATTTT
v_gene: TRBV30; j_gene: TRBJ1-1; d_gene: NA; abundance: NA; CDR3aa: CAWSGQRAFF; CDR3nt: TGTGCCTGGAGTGGCCAGCGGGCTTTCTTT
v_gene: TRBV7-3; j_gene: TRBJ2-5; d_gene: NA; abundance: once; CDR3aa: CASGRGYQETQYF; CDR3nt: TGTGCCAGCGGACGGGGGTACCAAGAGACCCAGTACTTC
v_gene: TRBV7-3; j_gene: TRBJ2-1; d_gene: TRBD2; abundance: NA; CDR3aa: CASSSTSGRLNEQFF; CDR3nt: TGTGCCAGCAGCTCGACTAGCGGGAGGCTCAATGAGCAGTTCTTC
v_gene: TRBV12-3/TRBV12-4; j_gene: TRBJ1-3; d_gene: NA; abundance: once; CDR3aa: CASSNSGNTIYF; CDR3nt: TGTGCCAGCAGTAACTCTGGAAACACCATATATTTT
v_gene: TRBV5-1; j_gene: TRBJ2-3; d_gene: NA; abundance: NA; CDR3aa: CASSSQGPSTDTQYF; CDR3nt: TGCGCCAGCAGCTCTCAGGGACCTAGCACAGATACGCAGTATTTT
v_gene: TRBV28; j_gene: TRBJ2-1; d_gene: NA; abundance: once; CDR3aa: CASSLGTNNEQFF; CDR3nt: TGTGCCAGCAGTTTGGGGACGAACAATGAGCAGTTCTTC
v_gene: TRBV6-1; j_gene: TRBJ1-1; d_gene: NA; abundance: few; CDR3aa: CASSEVLTEAFF; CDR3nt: TGTGCCAGCAGTGAGGTATTGACTGAAGCTTTCTTT
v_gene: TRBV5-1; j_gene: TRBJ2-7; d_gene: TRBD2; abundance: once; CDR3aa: CASSVSPGGRAYEQYF; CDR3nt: TGCGCCAGCAGCGTGTCCCCCGGCGGGAGGGCTTACGAGCAGTACTTC
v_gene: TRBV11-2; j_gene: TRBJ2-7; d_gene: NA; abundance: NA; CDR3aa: CASSSLSEQYF; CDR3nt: TGTGCCAGCAGCTCCCTCAGCGAGCAGTACTTC
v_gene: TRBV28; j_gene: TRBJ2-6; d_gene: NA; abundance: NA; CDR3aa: CASSWTEGKDGYSSGANVLTF; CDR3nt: TGTGCCAGCAGTTGGACAGAGGGGAAGGATGGGTATAGTTCTGGGGCCAACGTCCTGACTTTC
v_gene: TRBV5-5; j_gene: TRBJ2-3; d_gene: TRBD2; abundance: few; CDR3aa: CASSLLAGRTDTQYF; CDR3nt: TGTGCCAGCAGTTTACTAGCGGGACGCACAGATACGCAGTATTTT
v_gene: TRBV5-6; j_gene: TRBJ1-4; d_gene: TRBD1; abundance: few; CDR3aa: CASSHRQGVHEKLFF; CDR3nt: TGTGCCAGCAGCCACAGACAGGGGGTCCATGAAAAACTGTTTTTT
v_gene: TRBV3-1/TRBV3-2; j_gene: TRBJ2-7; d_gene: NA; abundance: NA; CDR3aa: CASSQTSITYEQYF; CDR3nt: TGTGCCAGCAGCCAGACTAGTATTACCTACGAGCAGTACTTC
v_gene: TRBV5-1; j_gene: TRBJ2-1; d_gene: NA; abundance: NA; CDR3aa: CASSLEGPGLYNEQFF; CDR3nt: TGCGCCAGCAGCTTGGAAGGGCCAGGGCTCTACAATGAGCAGTTCTTC
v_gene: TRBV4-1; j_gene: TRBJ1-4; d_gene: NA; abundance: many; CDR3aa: CASSQGFTNEKLFF; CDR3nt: TGCGCCAGCAGCCAGGGGTTCACTAATGAAAAACTGTTTTTT
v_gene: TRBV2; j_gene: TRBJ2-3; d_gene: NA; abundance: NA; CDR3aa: CASSDMGTYGTQYF; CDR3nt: TGTGCCAGCAGCGACATGGGTACTTACGGTACGCAGTATTTT
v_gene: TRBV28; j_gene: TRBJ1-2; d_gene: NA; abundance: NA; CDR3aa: CASSLGRGYGYTF; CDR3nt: TGTGCCAGCAGTTTGGGGCGGGGGTATGGCTACACCTTC
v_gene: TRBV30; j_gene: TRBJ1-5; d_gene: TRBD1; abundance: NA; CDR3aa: CAWSRRGPRGNQPQHF; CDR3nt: TGTGCCTGGAGTAGAAGGGGGCCCCGTGGGAATCAGCCCCAGCATTTT
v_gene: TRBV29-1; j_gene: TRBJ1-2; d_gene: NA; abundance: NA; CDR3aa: CSVPTAANYGYTF; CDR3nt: TGCAGCGTCCCGACAGCAGCTAACTATGGCTACACCTTC
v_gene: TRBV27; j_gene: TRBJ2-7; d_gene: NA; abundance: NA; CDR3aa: CASSLASSYEQYF; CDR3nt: TGTGCCAGCAGTCTCGCCAGCTCCTACGAGCAGTACTTC
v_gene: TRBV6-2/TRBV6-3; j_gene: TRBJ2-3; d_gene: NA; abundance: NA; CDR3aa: CASSYSDISSTDTQYF; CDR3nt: TGTGCCAGCAGTTACTCCGACATATCTAGCACAGATACGCAGTATTTT
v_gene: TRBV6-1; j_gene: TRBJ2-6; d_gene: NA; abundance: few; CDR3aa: CASSEGRSGANVLTF; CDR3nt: TGTGCCAGCAGTGAAGGGCGTTCTGGGGCCAACGTCCTGACTTTC
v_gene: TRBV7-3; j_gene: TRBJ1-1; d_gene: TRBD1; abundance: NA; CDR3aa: CASSSRTGPGGAFF; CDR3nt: TGTGCCAGCAGCTCTCGGACAGGCCCCGGAGGAGCTTTCTTT
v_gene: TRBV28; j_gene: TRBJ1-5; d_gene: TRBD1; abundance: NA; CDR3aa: CASSYRRTGRYF; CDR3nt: TGTGCCAGCAGTTATAGGCGGACAGGGAGATATTTT
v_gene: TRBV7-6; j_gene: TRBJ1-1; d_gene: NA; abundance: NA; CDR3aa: CASSLEGGLMNTEAFF; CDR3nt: TGTGCCAGCAGCTTAGAGGGGGGGCTTATGAACACTGAAGCTTTCTTT
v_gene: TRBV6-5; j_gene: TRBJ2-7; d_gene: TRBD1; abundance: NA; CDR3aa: CASNRDAGGYEQYF; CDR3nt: TGTGCCAGCAATCGGGACGCAGGGGGCTACGAGCAGTACTTC
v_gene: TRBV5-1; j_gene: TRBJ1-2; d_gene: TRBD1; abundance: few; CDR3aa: CASSYRTGETDGYTF; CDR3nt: TGCGCCAGCAGCTACCGGACAGGGGAGACGGATGGCTACACCTTC
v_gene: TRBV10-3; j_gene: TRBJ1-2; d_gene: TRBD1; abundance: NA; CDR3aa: CAISESRLDRGGYGYTF; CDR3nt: TGTGCCATCAGTGAGTCGAGGCTTGACAGGGGCGGCTATGGCTACACCTTC
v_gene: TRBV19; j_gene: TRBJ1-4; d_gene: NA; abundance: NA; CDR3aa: CASSIERSNEKLFF; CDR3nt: TGTGCCAGTAGTATTGAACGGAGTAATGAAAAACTGTTTTTT
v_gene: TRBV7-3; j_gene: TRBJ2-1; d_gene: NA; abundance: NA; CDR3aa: CASSLEPGSEQFF; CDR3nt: TGTGCCAGCAGCTTAGAGCCCGGTAGTGAGCAGTTCTTC
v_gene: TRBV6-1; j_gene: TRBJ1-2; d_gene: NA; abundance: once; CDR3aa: CASSEGHSNYGYTF; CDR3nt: TGTGCCAGCAGTGAGGGACACTCGAACTATGGCTACACCTTC
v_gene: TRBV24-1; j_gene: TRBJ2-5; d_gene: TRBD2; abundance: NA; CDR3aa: CATSDRLAGAQETQYF; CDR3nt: TGTGCCACCAGTGATAGGCTAGCGGGGGCTCAAGAGACCCAGTACTTC
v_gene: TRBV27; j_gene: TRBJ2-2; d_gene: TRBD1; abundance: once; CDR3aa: CASSALVGTEHTGELFF; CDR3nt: TGTGCCAGCAGTGCCCTAGTTGGGACAGAACACACCGGGGAGCTGTTTTTT
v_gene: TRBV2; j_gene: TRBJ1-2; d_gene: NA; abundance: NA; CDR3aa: CASSEQGSDYGYTF; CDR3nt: TGTGCCAGCAGTGAGCAAGGGAGCGACTATGGCTACACCTTC